The next 6 T cell receptor beta chains were all read from a single sample in a study of blood T cell repertoires in COVID-19. The method was immunoSEQ multiplex PCR; TCRdb's version includes in-frame clones alone and lacks a portion of them. The table lists 45,000 to 65,000 clones, 90% to 95% of them singletons. Specimen: peripheral blood. Source of these receptors: a human donor in a cohort sampled during active COVID-19.

The chain couples TRBV6-6 to TRBJ2-1, with TRBD2 matching over 11 bases. Germline V gene data show CDR1 as MNHNY and CDR2 as SVGAGI (reference sequence). The V gene end was trimmed by 4 bases and the J gene end by 8 bases; junction bases not matched to a gene: 10. This CDR3 spans 16 amino acids. The CDR3 region is CASSSNLAGGRDEQFF. DNA of the CDR3: TGTGCCAGCAGTTCAAATTTAGCGGGGGGGCGGGATGAGCAGTTCTTC.

This chain joins TRBV2 and TRBJ2-3, with D possibly TRBD1 on 5 matching bases. The germline V gene encodes CDR1 SNHLY and CDR2 FYNNEI. The V end lost 3 bases, the J end lost 2 bases, and 9 bases lay between the germline ends. The CDR3 spans 14 residues. CDR3 sequence reads: CASSEAGYTDTQYF. CDR3 coding DNA: TGTGCCAGCAGTGAGGCAGGGTACACAGATACGCAGTATTTT.

V is TRBV3-1 (or the pseudogene TRBV3-2) and J is TRBJ1-5, with D uncertain. Germline assignment: CDR1 LGHDT and CDR2 YNNKEL (reference sequence). Trimming cost V 5 bases and J 3 bases, with 11 bases left between them. This CDR3 region has 14 residues. The CDR3 protein is CASSYGILNQPQHF. In DNA form, the CDR3 reads TGTGCCAGCAGCTACGGGATCCTCAATCAGCCCCAGCATTTT.

The CDR3 sequence: CAWTPLGGGTADTQYF. CDR3 in DNA: TGTGCCTGGACCCCGCTTGGCGGGGGGACGGCGGATACGCAGTATTTT. The chain links TRBV30 to TRBJ2-3; 8 bases fit TRBD2. CDR1 GTSNPN and CDR2 SVGIG come from the germline V gene (reference sequence). CDR3 size: 16 residues. V was pared by 4 bases and J by 6 bases, with 15 bases of the junction left unmatched. The full variable domain, in which reference TRBV30 and TRBJ2-3 provide the parts outside the CDR3, is SQTIHQWPATLVQPVGSPLSLECTVEGTSNPNLYWYRQAAGRGLQLLFYSVGIGQISSEVPQNLSASRPQDRQFILSSKKLLLSDSGFYLCAWTPLGGGTADTQYFGPGTRLTVL.

V gene TRBV6-5 combines with J gene TRBJ1-5, with TRBD1 matching over 8 bases. The V and J ends lost 8 bases and 6 bases, in that order; junction bases with no gene match: 9. The CDR3 contains 14 residues. Germline lookup yields CDR1 MNHEY and CDR2 SVGAGI. The CDR3 sequence is CASGSAGGVQPQHF. The CDR3 DNA reads as TGTGCCAGCGGTTCGGCAGGGGGCGTTCAGCCCCAGCATTTT.

This rearrangement joins TRBV7-2 to TRBJ1-1; the match to TRBD1 covers 10 bases. CDR3 length: 15 residues. CDR1 is SGHTA and CDR2 is FQGNSA in the germline V gene. V shed 6 bases, J shed 4 bases, and the junction held 8 bases outside the gene matches. CDR3 nucleotide sequence: TGTGCCAGCAGACCGAGACAGGGGGCGCGCACTGAAGCTTTCTTT. Amino acids: CASRPRQGARTEAFF.